This T cell receptor (beta chain) was identified in a study of cytomegalovirus exposure and HLA in healthy donors. The study, taken as a whole, reports: The Asian-associated ancestry cluster reportedly had fewer N-insertions than the approximately 670-donor mean in a later analysis. Trimming of TCR beta V- and J-genes showed a link, identified in a later analysis, to a missense DCLRE1C variant.

The CDR3 contains 16 residues. CDR1 MNHNS and CDR2 SASEGT come from the germline V gene. J lost 4 bases, V lost 1 base, and 5 bases had no gene match. Researchers ran the PCR with 60 Vbeta and 13 Jbeta primers. Clones were read by immunoSEQ multiplex PCR, and TCRdb kept only the in-frame ones, dropping some. The table for this sample gives under 200,000 clones. As for this clone: The antigen is not known.

Sequencing was carried out using PBMCs. The clonotype comes from a man younger than 45 in good health and CMV-seronegative. V and J are TRBV6-1 and TRBJ2-1; 9 bases are a match to TRBD1. This CDR3 is CASSEVGTGFYNEQFF. The DNA of the CDR3 is TGTGCCAGCAGTGAAGTGGGGACAGGGTTTTACAATGAGCAGTTCTTC.